Listed below are T cell receptor beta chains from one sample, sequenced in a study of blood T cells in healthy people across ages. TCRdb independently ran MiXCR on the 5' RACE reads; one entry per CDR3 protein. The sample has 800,000 or so distinct CDR3 sequences, about 42% seen once. The sequenced sample consisted of blood. These receptors were taken from a man older than 75 in good health. Both conserved end residues are part of each CDR3. The D gene is left open where the match is weak. A row's size may be missing; if present it is once, few, many or a size class.

V	J	size	D	CDR3	DNA
TRBV7-2	TRBJ2-5	.	TRBD2	CASSLARAGGMYF	TGTGCCAGCAGCTTAGCGCGAGCGGGAGGTATGTACTTC
TRBV5-1	TRBJ2-7	.	.	CASSFGAGLEQYF	TGCGCCAGCAGCTTCGGGGCGGGCCTCGAGCAGTACTTC
TRBV6-6	TRBJ1-6	.	TRBD1	CASSTPGQTNSPLHF	TGTGCCAGCAGCACACCGGGACAGACGAATTCACCCCTCCACTTT
TRBV7-9	TRBJ2-1	.	.	CASSLAGAEVYNEQFF	TGTGCCAGCAGCTTAGCGGGGGCCGAAGTCTACAATGAGCAGTTCTTC
TRBV29-1	TRBJ2-1	.	.	CSVEGVSYNEQFF	TGCAGCGTTGAGGGGGTATCCTACAATGAGCAGTTCTTC
TRBV29-1	TRBJ2-1	few	.	CSVEVVGKSYNEQFF	TGCAGCGTTGAGGTTGTGGGAAAGTCCTACAATGAGCAGTTCTTC
TRBV7-3	TRBJ2-1	.	.	CASSSPGELGQFF	TGTGCCAGCAGCTCGCCAGGGGAGCTTGGGCAGTTCTTC
TRBV7-2	TRBJ2-1	.	.	CASSLDRYSYEQFF	TGTGCCAGCAGCCTTGACAGGTACTCCTACGAGCAGTTCTTC
TRBV20-1	TRBJ2-1	.	.	CSARDLGGQMFDKEQFF	TGCAGTGCTAGAGATCTGGGGGGTCAAATGTTTGACAAGGAGCAGTTCTTC
TRBV20-1	TRBJ2-2	.	TRBD2	CSARGLAGEGTGELFF	TGCAGTGCTAGAGGTCTAGCGGGAGAAGGTACCGGGGAGCTGTTTTTT
TRBV7-2	TRBJ2-7	few	.	CASSPGDSGFKIEQYF	TGTGCCAGCAGCCCGGGGGACAGCGGTTTCAAAATCGAGCAGTACTTC
TRBV29-1	TRBJ2-7	few	.	CSVEILGNYEQYF	TGCAGCGTTGAAATCCTAGGGAACTACGAGCAGTACTTC
TRBV7-2	TRBJ1-6	few	.	CASSETGYNSPLHF	TGTGCCAGCAGCGAAACAGGGTATAATTCACCCCTCCACTTT
TRBV5-1	TRBJ2-1	few	TRBD2	CASSPVAGLAGLRQPNEQFF	TGCGCCAGCAGCCCTGTAGCCGGACTAGCGGGGCTCCGACAGCCCAATGAGCAGTTCTTC
TRBV6-2/TRBV6-3	TRBJ2-4	.	.	CASSYAGAGAKNIQYF	TGTGCCAGCAGTTACGCAGGGGCCGGAGCCAAAAACATTCAGTACTTC
TRBV10-3	TRBJ2-3	.	.	CAITSEDTDTQYF	TGTGCCATCACTAGCGAGGACACAGATACGCAGTATTTT
TRBV10-2	TRBJ2-7	few	TRBD2	CASSGDQGLAGYNEQYF	TGCGCCAGCAGTGGTGACCAGGGACTAGCGGGATACAATGAGCAGTACTTC
TRBV20-1	TRBJ2-3	.	TRBD2	CSADPRDGRAIDTQYF	TGCAGTGCAGACCCACGTGACGGGAGGGCCATAGATACGCAGTATTTT
TRBV3-1	TRBJ2-1	few	TRBD2	CASSLLTGLEDNEQFF	TGTGCCAGCAGCTTACTCACGGGACTAGAAGACAATGAGCAGTTCTTC
TRBV6-5	TRBJ2-1	.	TRBD1	CASVQGNEQFF	TGTGCCAGCGTACAGGGGAATGAGCAGTTCTTC
TRBV28	TRBJ1-2	few	.	CASRKAGVGGYTF	TGTGCCAGCAGAAAGGCAGGGGTAGGGGGCTACACCTTC
TRBV7-2	TRBJ2-5	.	TRBD2	CASSRGLVETQYF	TGTGCCAGCAGCCGGGGACTAGTAGAGACCCAGTACTTC
TRBV20-1	TRBJ2-6	few	.	CSAVRDSSRANVLTF	TGCAGTGCTGTCAGGGACTCCTCGAGGGCCAACGTCCTGACTTTC
TRBV20-1	TRBJ2-3	.	TRBD2	CSARDVGGSRSTDTQYF	TGCAGTGCTAGAGATGTCGGCGGGAGTAGAAGCACAGATACGCAGTATTTT
TRBV7-2	TRBJ2-7	many	.	CASSSSPQASEQYF	TGTGCCAGCAGCTCCAGCCCCCAGGCGTCCGAGCAGTACTTC
TRBV5-1	TRBJ2-3	.	TRBD2	CASSLVDGGAGDTQYF	TGCGCCAGCAGCTTGGTCGACGGGGGGGCTGGAGATACGCAGTATTTT
TRBV12-3/TRBV12-4	TRBJ2-7	.	TRBD2	CASSLSGRAGLEQYF	TGTGCCAGCAGTTTGAGCGGGAGGGCCGGGCTCGAGCAGTACTTC
TRBV2	TRBJ2-7	few	TRBD1	CASSDRDRVLDEQYF	TGTGCCAGCAGTGACCGGGACAGGGTCTTGGACGAGCAGTACTTC
TRBV5-1	TRBJ2-1	many	TRBD2	CASSARGLAGDGEQFF	TGCGCCAGCAGCGCACGGGGACTAGCGGGAGACGGAGAGCAGTTCTTC
TRBV28	TRBJ2-7	.	TRBD1	CASSRPRGLGYGQYF	TGTGCCAGCAGTCGGCCGAGGGGGCTCGGATACGGGCAGTACTTC
TRBV20-1	TRBJ2-3	few	TRBD2	CSAQGLAGGGDTQYF	TGCAGTGCTCAGGGACTAGCGGGGGGAGGGGATACGCAGTATTTT
TRBV2	TRBJ2-7	.	TRBD2	CASNLAGIYEQYF	TGTGCCAGCAACCTAGCGGGAATATACGAGCAGTACTTC
TRBV28	TRBJ2-7	once	TRBD2	CASSLTGTTSYNEQYF	TGTGCCAGCAGTTTAACCGGGACTACTTCCTACAATGAGCAGTACTTC
TRBV12-3/TRBV12-4	TRBJ2-1	.	TRBD2	CASSLAGGISYNEQFF	TGTGCCAGCAGCCTAGCGGGAGGGATCTCCTACAATGAGCAGTTCTTC
TRBV3-1	TRBJ2-5	.	.	CASSTRTDQETQYF	TGTGCCAGCAGCACCCGGACAGACCAAGAGACCCAGTACTTC
TRBV28	TRBJ2-7	.	TRBD1	CASTRTGLSSYEQYF	TGTGCCAGCACTCGGACAGGGCTGAGCTCCTACGAGCAGTACTTC
TRBV6-5	TRBJ1-4	few	.	CASRPTLATNEKLFF	TGTGCCAGCAGGCCAACCTTAGCAACTAATGAAAAACTGTTTTTT
TRBV29-1	TRBJ2-2	.	.	CSAHYTGELFF	TGCAGCGCCCACTACACCGGGGAGCTGTTTTTT
TRBV6-5	TRBJ2-3	few	.	CASTPWGETDTQYF	TGTGCCAGCACCCCCTGGGGAGAAACAGATACGCAGTATTTT
TRBV3-1	TRBJ2-7	few	.	CASSQGAGYSYEQYF	TGTGCCAGCAGCCAAGGGGCGGGCTACTCCTACGAGCAGTACTTC
TRBV18	TRBJ1-2	.	.	CASSPQGSGHTF	TGTGCCAGCTCACCACAAGGTTCGGGCCACACCTTC
TRBV4-1	TRBJ2-1	many	.	CASSQDRAGIPPSEQFF	TGCGCCAGCAGCCAAGATAGGGCCGGGATTCCCCCGAGTGAGCAGTTCTTC